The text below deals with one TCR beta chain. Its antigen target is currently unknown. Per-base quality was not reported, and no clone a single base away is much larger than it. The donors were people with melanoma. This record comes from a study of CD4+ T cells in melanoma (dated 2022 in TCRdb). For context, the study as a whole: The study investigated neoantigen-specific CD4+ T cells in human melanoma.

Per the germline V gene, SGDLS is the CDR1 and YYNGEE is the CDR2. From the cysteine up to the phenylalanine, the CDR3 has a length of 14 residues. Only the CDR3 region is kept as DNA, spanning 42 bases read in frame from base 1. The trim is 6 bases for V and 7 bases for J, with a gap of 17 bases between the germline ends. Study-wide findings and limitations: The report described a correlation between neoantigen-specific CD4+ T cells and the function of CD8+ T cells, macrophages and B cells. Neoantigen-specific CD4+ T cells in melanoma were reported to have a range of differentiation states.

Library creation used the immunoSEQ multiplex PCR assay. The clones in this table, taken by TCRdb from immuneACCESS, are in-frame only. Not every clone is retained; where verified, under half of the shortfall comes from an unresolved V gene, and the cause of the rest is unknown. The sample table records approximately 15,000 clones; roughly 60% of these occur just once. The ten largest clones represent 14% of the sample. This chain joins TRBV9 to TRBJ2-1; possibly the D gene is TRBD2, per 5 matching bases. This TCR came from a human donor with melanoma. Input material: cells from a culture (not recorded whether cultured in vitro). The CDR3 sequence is CASNPGAWTNEQFF. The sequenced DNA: TGTGCCAGCAATCCGGGCGCCTGGACTAATGAGCAGTTCTTC.